This is a list of T cell receptor beta chains from one sample in a study of technical replicates of blood from a few donors. Generated by immunoSEQ multiplex PCR, the TCRdb table keeps only in-frame clones and is missing some. The data contain around 100,000 clones, approximately 95% of them singletons. Input material: T cells isolated from PBMCs. Source of these receptors: a human donor in good health. Each CDR3 is given with its conserved first and last residue. D genes are given only for firm matches. Clone size is stated in some rows and not others, as once, few, many or a class when expanded.

abundance: .
d_gene: TRBD1
j_gene: TRBJ1-3
v_gene: TRBV19
CDR3nt: TGTGCCAGTATGAACAGGGGAGGAAACACCATATATTTT
CDR3aa: CASMNRGGNTIYF

abundance: .
d_gene: TRBD2
j_gene: TRBJ2-1
v_gene: TRBV11-1
CDR3nt: TGTGCCAGCGGACGGGGATTAGCGGGTGAGCAGTTCTTC
CDR3aa: CASGRGLAGEQFF

abundance: .
d_gene: TRBD2
j_gene: TRBJ2-5
v_gene: TRBV5-1
CDR3nt: TGCGCCAGCAGCTCCCTAGCGGGAGGTTGGAAGGCGGAGACCCAGTACTTC
CDR3aa: CASSSLAGGWKAETQYF

abundance: .
d_gene: .
j_gene: TRBJ1-1
v_gene: TRBV7-9
CDR3nt: TGTGCCAGCAGCTACAGATACACTGAAGCTTTCTTT
CDR3aa: CASSYRYTEAFF

abundance: .
d_gene: .
j_gene: TRBJ1-1
v_gene: TRBV6-5
CDR3nt: TGTGCCAGCAGTTACCGAGGTGTTAACACTGAAGCTTTCTTT
CDR3aa: CASSYRGVNTEAFF

abundance: .
d_gene: .
j_gene: TRBJ1-1
v_gene: TRBV9
CDR3nt: TGTGCCAGCAGCGGAGGGCAGAACACTGAAGCTTTCTTT
CDR3aa: CASSGGQNTEAFF

abundance: .
d_gene: .
j_gene: TRBJ2-4
v_gene: TRBV27
CDR3nt: TGTGCCAGCAGTATCTTACCGCAGGGACATCAGTACTTC
CDR3aa: CASSILPQGHQYF

abundance: .
d_gene: TRBD1
j_gene: TRBJ1-2
v_gene: TRBV27
CDR3nt: TGTGCCAGCAGTTTGACGCGGGACAGGGATTCTTCTGGCTACACCTTC
CDR3aa: CASSLTRDRDSSGYTF

abundance: .
d_gene: TRBD1
j_gene: TRBJ1-6
v_gene: TRBV10-3
CDR3nt: TGTGCCATCAGTGAAAAGGGACAGGGGGGTTCACCCCTCCACTTT
CDR3aa: CAISEKGQGGSPLHF

abundance: .
d_gene: TRBD1
j_gene: TRBJ1-5
v_gene: TRBV27
CDR3nt: TGTGCCAGCAGTTTATCCGGGACAGCCGCGGAGCCCCAGCATTTT
CDR3aa: CASSLSGTAAEPQHF

abundance: .
d_gene: .
j_gene: TRBJ2-5
v_gene: TRBV28
CDR3nt: TGTGCCAGTTGTGACATCCAAGAGACCCAGTACTTC
CDR3aa: CASCDIQETQYF

abundance: .
d_gene: .
j_gene: TRBJ1-5
v_gene: TRBV7-9
CDR3nt: TGTGCCAGCAGCTTAGGAGAATCTAGCAATCAGCCCCAGCATTTT
CDR3aa: CASSLGESSNQPQHF

abundance: .
d_gene: .
j_gene: TRBJ2-7
v_gene: TRBV30
CDR3nt: TGTGCCTGGAACCAGCCACTATCCTACGAGCAGTACTTC
CDR3aa: CAWNQPLSYEQYF

abundance: once
d_gene: TRBD2
j_gene: TRBJ2-7
v_gene: TRBV9
CDR3nt: TGTGCCAGCAGCGTAGCTGTAGCGGGAGGCTACGAGCAGTACTTC
CDR3aa: CASSVAVAGGYEQYF

abundance: .
d_gene: .
j_gene: TRBJ1-4
v_gene: TRBV4-3
CDR3nt: TGCGCCAGCAGCCAAGATCGGGGGGGTCCCGGCCGGGAAAAACTGTTTTTT
CDR3aa: CASSQDRGGPGREKLFF

abundance: .
d_gene: TRBD2
j_gene: TRBJ2-1
v_gene: TRBV7-9
CDR3nt: TGTGCCAGCAGCTTAGCGCATAGCGGGGGACCTGAGCAGTTCTTC
CDR3aa: CASSLAHSGGPEQFF

abundance: .
d_gene: TRBD2
j_gene: TRBJ2-5
v_gene: TRBV5-6
CDR3nt: TGTGCCAGCAGCAGAGGACTAGCGGGAGGGCCAGAGATGCAAGAGACCCAGTACTTC
CDR3aa: CASSRGLAGGPEMQETQYF

abundance: .
d_gene: .
j_gene: TRBJ2-3
v_gene: TRBV5-8
CDR3nt: TGTGCCAGCAGCGGCCATGCAGGATTCACAGATACGCAGTATTTT
CDR3aa: CASSGHAGFTDTQYF

abundance: .
d_gene: .
j_gene: TRBJ2-2
v_gene: TRBV6-6
CDR3nt: TGTGCCAGCAGTGGACAGACGAACACCGGGGAGCTGTTTTTT
CDR3aa: CASSGQTNTGELFF

abundance: .
d_gene: .
j_gene: TRBJ1-6
v_gene: TRBV7-9
CDR3nt: TGTGCCAGCAGTGTTGTGGCCACAGGAAGTGGCTCCTATAATTCACCCCTCCACTTT
CDR3aa: CASSVVATGSGSYNSPLHF

abundance: .
d_gene: .
j_gene: TRBJ2-1
v_gene: TRBV7-9
CDR3nt: TGTGCCAGCAGCTCGGACAATGAGCAGTTCTTC
CDR3aa: CASSSDNEQFF

abundance: once
d_gene: TRBD2
j_gene: TRBJ2-7
v_gene: TRBV28
CDR3nt: TGTGCCAGCGCCTTGGGACTAGCGGGAGGAGGGGGCTACGAGCAGTACTTC
CDR3aa: CASALGLAGGGGYEQYF

abundance: .
d_gene: .
j_gene: TRBJ1-2
v_gene: TRBV7-9
CDR3nt: TGTGCCAGCAGCGACACTCGGGGAATTTATGGCTACACCTTC
CDR3aa: CASSDTRGIYGYTF

abundance: .
d_gene: TRBD2
j_gene: TRBJ2-7
v_gene: TRBV9
CDR3nt: TGTGCCAGCAGCGTCGGAGGACTAGCGGCCTACGAGCAGTACTTC
CDR3aa: CASSVGGLAAYEQYF

abundance: once
d_gene: TRBD1
j_gene: TRBJ1-2
v_gene: TRBV9
CDR3nt: TGTGCCAGCAGCGAGGTACAGGGGGCAATCTATGGCTACACCTTC
CDR3aa: CASSEVQGAIYGYTF

abundance: .
d_gene: .
j_gene: TRBJ2-7
v_gene: TRBV7-6
CDR3nt: TGTGCCAGCAGCCCTAGTCGATCATCTTACGAGCAGTACTTC
CDR3aa: CASSPSRSSYEQYF

abundance: .
d_gene: .
j_gene: TRBJ2-1
v_gene: TRBV15
CDR3nt: TGTGCCACCAGCAGGGGCAGGGGAAACAACTACAATGAGCAGTTCTTC
CDR3aa: CATSRGRGNNYNEQFF

abundance: .
d_gene: TRBD1
j_gene: TRBJ1-1
v_gene: TRBV6-6
CDR3nt: TGTGCCAGCAGTTACGAGGGACAGGGAGTATTTGGGGCTTTCTTT
CDR3aa: CASSYEGQGVFGAFF

abundance: .
d_gene: .
j_gene: TRBJ2-2
v_gene: TRBV9
CDR3nt: TGTGCCAGCAGCGTAAGTTCGATGAGATTTGAGAACACCGGGGAGCTGTTTTTT
CDR3aa: CASSVSSMRFENTGELFF

abundance: .
d_gene: TRBD1
j_gene: TRBJ2-4
v_gene: TRBV7-9
CDR3nt: TGTGCCAGCAGCGAACCAGGGACAGGGAAAAACATTCAGTACTTC
CDR3aa: CASSEPGTGKNIQYF

abundance: .
d_gene: TRBD1
j_gene: TRBJ1-5
v_gene: TRBV19
CDR3nt: TGTGCCAGTAGCTTATTGGGACAGTATAGCAATCAGCCCCAGCATTTT
CDR3aa: CASSLLGQYSNQPQHF

abundance: .
d_gene: TRBD2
j_gene: TRBJ2-1
v_gene: TRBV5-6
CDR3nt: TGTGCCAGCAGCTTGGGACTAGCGGGAGGGCCAACTCTATTCTTC
CDR3aa: CASSLGLAGGPTLFF

abundance: .
d_gene: TRBD1
j_gene: TRBJ1-1
v_gene: TRBV6-1
CDR3nt: TGTGCCAGCCGACAGGGGGCTAGTGAAGCTTTCTTT
CDR3aa: CASRQGASEAFF

abundance: .
d_gene: TRBD1
j_gene: TRBJ2-2
v_gene: TRBV6-6
CDR3nt: TGTGCCATTTGGGACAGGGGGAACACCGGGGAGCTGTTTTTT
CDR3aa: CAIWDRGNTGELFF

abundance: .
d_gene: TRBD1
j_gene: TRBJ1-5
v_gene: TRBV6-6
CDR3nt: TGTGCCAGCAGCGACAGGGAAAGTCAGCCCCAGCATTTT
CDR3aa: CASSDRESQPQHF

abundance: .
d_gene: TRBD1
j_gene: TRBJ2-7
v_gene: TRBV13
CDR3nt: TGTGCCAGCAGCCAAGGACAGGGGAAGTACTTC
CDR3aa: CASSQGQGKYF

abundance: .
d_gene: TRBD1
j_gene: TRBJ1-5
v_gene: TRBV30
CDR3nt: TGTGCCTGGAGTTTCTCCGTACAGGGGAATCAGCCCCAGCATTTT
CDR3aa: CAWSFSVQGNQPQHF

abundance: .
d_gene: .
j_gene: TRBJ2-7
v_gene: TRBV13
CDR3nt: TGTGCCAGCAGCTTAGGAGTAGCGGACTACGAGCAGTACTTC
CDR3aa: CASSLGVADYEQYF

abundance: .
d_gene: TRBD1
j_gene: TRBJ2-7
v_gene: TRBV27
CDR3nt: TGTGCCAGCAGTTACAGGGGGCCCTACGAGCAGTACTTC
CDR3aa: CASSYRGPYEQYF

abundance: .
d_gene: TRBD2
j_gene: TRBJ2-3
v_gene: TRBV28
CDR3nt: TGTGCCAGCAGTTTCCAACTAGCGGGAGGAGATACGCAGTATTTT
CDR3aa: CASSFQLAGGDTQYF